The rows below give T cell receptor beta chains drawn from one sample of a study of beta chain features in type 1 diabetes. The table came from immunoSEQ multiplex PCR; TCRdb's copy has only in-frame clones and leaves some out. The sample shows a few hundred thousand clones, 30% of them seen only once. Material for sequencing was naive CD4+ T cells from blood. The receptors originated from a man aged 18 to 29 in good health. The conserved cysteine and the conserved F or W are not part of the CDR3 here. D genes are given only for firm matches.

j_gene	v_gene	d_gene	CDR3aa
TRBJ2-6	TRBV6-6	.	ASSYSLPGANVLT
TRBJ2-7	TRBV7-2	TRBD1	ASSLDRGQDYEQY
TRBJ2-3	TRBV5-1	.	ASSFQGTDTQY
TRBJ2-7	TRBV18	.	ASSPSVAYEQY
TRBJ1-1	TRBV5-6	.	ASSLEGNTEAF
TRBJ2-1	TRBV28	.	ASSGKGNNEQF
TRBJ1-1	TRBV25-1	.	ASSDWHEAF
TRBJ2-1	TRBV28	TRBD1	ASSIPLGQGAYNEQF
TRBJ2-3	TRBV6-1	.	ASREGGGSTDTQY
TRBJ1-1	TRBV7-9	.	ASSGSGARTEAF
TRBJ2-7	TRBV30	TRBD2	AWSVSAGNEQY
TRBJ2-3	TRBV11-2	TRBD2	ASSSLTISGSGDTQY
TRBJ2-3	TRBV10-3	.	AISVDLNTQY
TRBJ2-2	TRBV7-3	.	ASSLNGNTGELF
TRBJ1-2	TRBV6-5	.	ASRDGPYGYT
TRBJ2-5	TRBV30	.	AWSVETGRETQY
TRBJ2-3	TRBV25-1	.	ASSARGFSTDTQY
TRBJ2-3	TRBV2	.	ASRVLRVPSTDTQY
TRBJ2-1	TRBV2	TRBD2	ASSPTSVEQF
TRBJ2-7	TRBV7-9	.	ASSPQGGRAYEQY
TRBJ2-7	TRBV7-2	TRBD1	ASSLDPQGASYEQY
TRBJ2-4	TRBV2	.	ASREVLAKNIQY
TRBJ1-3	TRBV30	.	ASSGPTLTGNTIY
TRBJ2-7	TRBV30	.	ACSPPLASSYEQY
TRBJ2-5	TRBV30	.	AWSVGGLGY
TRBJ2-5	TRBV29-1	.	SVEIGREETQY
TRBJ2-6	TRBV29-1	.	GIVGGANVLT
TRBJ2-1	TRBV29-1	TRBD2	SVYSGGGRNEQF
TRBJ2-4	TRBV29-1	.	SVSRGEAKNIQY
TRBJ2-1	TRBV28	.	ASTTRDRYNEQF
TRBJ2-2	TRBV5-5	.	ASSLFTSTGELF
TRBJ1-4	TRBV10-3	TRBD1	AISPGQGEEKLF
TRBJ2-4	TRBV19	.	ASSILDNRDIQY
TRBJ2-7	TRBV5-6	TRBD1	ASSPQGVSYEQY
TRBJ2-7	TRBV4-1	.	ASSQSLVAYEQY
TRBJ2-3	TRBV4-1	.	ASSQGLSTDTQY
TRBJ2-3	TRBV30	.	AWSRGTRDTQY
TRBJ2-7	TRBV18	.	ASSSDTGGRYEQY
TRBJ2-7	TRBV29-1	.	SGSAGGAYEQY
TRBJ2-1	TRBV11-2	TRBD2	ASSPLVGGNNEQF
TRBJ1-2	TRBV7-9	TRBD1	ASSLGATGLSYGYT
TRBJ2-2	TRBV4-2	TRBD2	ASTRSGRAANTGELF
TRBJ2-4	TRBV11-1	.	ASSPSTEAKNIQY
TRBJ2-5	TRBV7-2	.	ASSFVSTVEETQY
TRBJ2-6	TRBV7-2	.	ASSPRNSGANVLT
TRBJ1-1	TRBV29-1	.	SVSLRTVNTEAF
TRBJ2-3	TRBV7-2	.	ASSLVKARAADTQY